Listed here are 14 T cell receptor beta chains from one sample, sequenced in a study of blood T cell repertoires in COVID-19. TCRdb's table, derived via immunoSEQ multiplex PCR, lists solely in-frame clones and lacks some. The sample has 200,000 to 250,000 clones, roughly 84% seen once. The sequenced sample consisted of peripheral blood. These receptors were obtained from a woman aged 60-75 years who had recovered from COVID-19.

The genes are TRBV6-5 and TRBJ1-3, with D hard to call. With 2 bases removed from V and 0 bases from J, the gap between germline ends came to 8 bases. This CDR3 is built from 15 residues. Germline V gene lookup returns CDR1 MNHEY and CDR2 SVGAGI. The CDR3 region is CASSYHSRSGNTIYF. The CDR3 DNA follows: TGTGCCAGCAGTTACCACAGCCGCTCTGGAAACACCATATATTTT.

J is TRBJ1-2 and V is TRBV19; D unresolved. This CDR3 comprises 13 residues. Germline-derived CDR1 and CDR2 are LNHDA and SQIVND (reference sequence). The ends were cut back, 4 bases at V and 7 bases at J, with 13 bases in the middle. The CDR3 DNA reads as TGTGCCAGTAGTAGGGCCCCGGAAAGTGGCTACACCTTC. Translated: CASSRAPESGYTF.

The chain links TRBV5-1 to TRBJ2-1, with TRBD2 identical over 8 bases. The germline CDR1 and CDR2 sequences are SGHRS and YFSETQ. J was trimmed by 6 bases and V by 4 bases; bases with no gene match: 9. The CDR3 covers 15 residues. Written as DNA, the CDR3 is TGCGCCAGCAGCCTCGGCGGGACTAGTTTCAATGAGCAGTTCTTC. It is translated as CASSLGGTSFNEQFF.

The chain couples TRBV19 to TRBJ2-3, with D uncertain. Germline CDR1 and CDR2: LNHDA and SQIVND (reference sequence). The CDR3 sequence is 14 residues long. Trimming left V 7 bases short and J 4 bases short, with 15 bases between. The CDR3 DNA is TGTGCCAGTAAAGGTTCGCGGTCCGCAGATACGCAGTATTTT. This translates into CASKGSRSADTQYF.

This clone was seen once. The gene calls are TRBV5-8 and TRBJ2-3, with 10 bases identical to TRBD2. This CDR3 contains 17 residues. V was clipped by 3 bases and J by 0 bases; unmatched bases: 7. CDR1 SGHTS and CDR2 YDEGEE come from the germline V gene. CDR3 amino acids: CASSSGASGGSTDTQYF. The CDR3 coding sequence is TGTGCCAGCAGCTCCGGTGCTAGCGGGGGTAGCACAGATACGCAGTATTTT. The whole variable domain, filled in from reference TRBV5-8 and TRBJ2-3, reads EAGVTQSPTHLIKTRGQQATLRCSPISGHTSVYWYQQALGLGLQFLLWYDEGEERNRGNFPPRFSGRQFPNYSSELNVNALELEDSALYLCASSSGASGGSTDTQYFGPGTRLTVL.

The chain links TRBV28 to TRBJ1-5, with TRBD1 identical over 7 bases. V lost 6 bases to trimming and J lost 7 bases; unmatched junction nucleotides: 18. CDR3 size: 17 residues. Germline CDR1 and CDR2: MDHEN and SYDVKM. CDR3 DNA: TGTGCCAGCAGCTCAACCCTCGGGACAGCGTTCCTCCAGCCCCAGCATTTT. It is translated as CASSSTLGTAFLQPQHF.

V and J are TRBV27 and TRBJ1-1; 7 bases map to TRBD1. Per the germline V gene, CDR1 is MNHEY and CDR2 is SMNVEV (reference sequence). With 5 bases clipped from V and 2 bases from J, the junction kept 5 bases outside the gene matches. The CDR3 extends over 14 amino acids. CDR3 region: CASSPGQLNTEAFF. The CDR3 region has the DNA TGTGCCAGCAGTCCGGGACAGCTTAACACTGAAGCTTTCTTT.

The chain has TRBV6-5 and TRBJ1-2, with 9 bases matching TRBD1. Germline-derived CDR1 and CDR2 are MNHEY and SVGAGI. The CDR3 covers 14 residues. The trim removed 6 bases at V and 3 bases at J, leaving 5 bases unmatched. The CDR3 reads CASRQTGGDYGYTF. The DNA for the CDR3 is TGTGCCAGCAGACAGACAGGGGGGGACTATGGCTACACCTTC.

This clone was seen a handful of times. V is TRBV2 and J is TRBJ2-7, with 7 bases fitting TRBD1. The V segment lost 8 bases and the J segment 6 bases; nucleotides outside the gene matches: 13. The CDR3 contains 14 residues. Germline V CDR1 and CDR2: SNHLY, FYNNEI. Written as DNA, the CDR3 is TGTGCCAGCTTAGGGACAGATTCCTTCGGCGAGCAGTACTTC. Its translation is CASLGTDSFGEQYF.

The rearrangement links TRBV12-2 to TRBJ2-5; the tabulated D call, TRBD1, remains unverified against the DNA. TRBV12-2 is noted as a pseudogene. The CDR3 sequence is 19 residues long. The CDR3 DNA is TGTGCAAGTCGCTTAGGCACCTTATTTGGGACAGACCTAAAAGAGACCCAGTACTTC. The encoded protein is CASRLGTLFGTDLKETQYF.

The gene calls are TRBV6-1 and TRBJ2-7; D remains ambiguous. The V end was cut by 0 bases, the J end by 5 bases, with 8 bases between. Germline V lookup: CDR1 MNHNS, CDR2 SASEGT. CDR3 length equals 13 residues. The CDR3 sequence: CASSEALRDEQYF. The CDR3 nucleotides are TGTGCCAGCAGTGAAGCGCTCCGGGACGAGCAGTACTTC.

This chain joins TRBV28 and TRBJ2-7; 7 bases match TRBD1. Germline V CDR1 and CDR2: MDHEN, SYDVKM. CDR3 length: 14 amino acids. V trimming: 10 bases; J trimming: 2 bases; junction bases outside the gene matches: 11. CDR3 residues: CATRDSQRAYEQYF. DNA for the CDR3: TGTGCCACCAGGGACAGCCAAAGAGCCTACGAGCAGTACTTC.

The rearrangement joins TRBV7-9 to TRBJ2-7; TRBD1 matches 11 bases. The CDR3 contains 14 residues. The ends lost 4 bases at V and 5 bases at J; junction bases unmatched: 4. Germline-derived CDR1 and CDR2 are SEHNR and FQNEAQ (reference sequence). The CDR3 coding sequence is TGTGCCAGCAGCTCGCCGGGACAGGGGGACGAGCAGTACTTC. It is translated as CASSSPGQGDEQYF.

V and J are TRBV12-3 or TRBV12-4 and TRBJ2-5, with D unresolved. This CDR3 comprises 12 residues. V was clipped by 5 bases and J by 2 bases, with 6 bases between them. CDR3 loop: CASSEAQETQYF. The CDR3 DNA sequence: TGTGCCAGCAGTGAGGCGCAAGAGACCCAGTACTTC.